The 2 T cell receptor beta chains presented below share a single source sample, sequenced in a study of cytomegalovirus exposure and HLA in healthy donors listed by TCRdb under 2017. Libraries were made using the immunoSEQ multiplex PCR assay. A mixture of 60 forward primers for TCR Vbeta segments and 13 reverse primers for TCR Jbeta segments was used in the multiplex PCR. Not all clones reach the TCRdb copy of this immuneACCESS table, which keeps in-frame sequences only. Checked studies attribute under half of the gap to unresolved V genes and leave the rest unexplained. This sample is represented by about 78,000 clones; around 81% of them were singletons. About 1.1% of the sample lies in the top ten. The sample taken for sequencing was PBMCs. Receptor source: a male donor in good health and CMV-seronegative.

The V and J genes are TRBV28 and TRBJ2-1; 8 bases are a match to TRBD2. V dropped 7 bases and J dropped 9; count of bases not matched to a gene: 17. CDR1 MDHEN and CDR2 SYDVKM come from the germline V gene. This CDR3 contains 16 residues. The CDR3 coding sequence is TGTGCCAGCACCCAACATGGGAGCGGGAGCTGGGGTGAGCAGTTCTTC. Protein product: CASTQHGSGSWGEQFF.

The genes are TRBV11-2 and TRBJ2-3; a weak D match, TRBD2 (6 bases). V lost 3 bases to trimming and J lost 0 bases, with 13 bases between them. This CDR3 has 16 residues. Germline V gene data show CDR1 as SGHAT and CDR2 as FQNNGV. The CDR3 nucleotides read TGTGCCAGCAGCTTTCTGGCGGGACTTAGCACAGATACGCAGTATTTT. It codes for CASSFLAGLSTDTQYF.